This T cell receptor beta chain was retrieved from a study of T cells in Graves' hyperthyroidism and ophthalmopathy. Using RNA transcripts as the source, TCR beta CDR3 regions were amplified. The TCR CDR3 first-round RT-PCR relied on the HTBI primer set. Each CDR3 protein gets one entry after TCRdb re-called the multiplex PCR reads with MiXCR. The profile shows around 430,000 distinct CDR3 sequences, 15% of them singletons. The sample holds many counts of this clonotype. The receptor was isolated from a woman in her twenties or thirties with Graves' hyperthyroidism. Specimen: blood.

CDR3 nucleotide sequence: TGTGCCAGCAGTGAAACCGGGAAGGACTATGGCTACACCTTC. Protein product: CASSETGKDYGYTF. The chain recombines TRBV2 with TRBJ1-2; D not resolved. V was pared by 2 bases and J by 3 bases, with 10 bases between. Germline V gives CDR1 SNHLY, CDR2 FYNNEI. The CDR3 has 14 residues.